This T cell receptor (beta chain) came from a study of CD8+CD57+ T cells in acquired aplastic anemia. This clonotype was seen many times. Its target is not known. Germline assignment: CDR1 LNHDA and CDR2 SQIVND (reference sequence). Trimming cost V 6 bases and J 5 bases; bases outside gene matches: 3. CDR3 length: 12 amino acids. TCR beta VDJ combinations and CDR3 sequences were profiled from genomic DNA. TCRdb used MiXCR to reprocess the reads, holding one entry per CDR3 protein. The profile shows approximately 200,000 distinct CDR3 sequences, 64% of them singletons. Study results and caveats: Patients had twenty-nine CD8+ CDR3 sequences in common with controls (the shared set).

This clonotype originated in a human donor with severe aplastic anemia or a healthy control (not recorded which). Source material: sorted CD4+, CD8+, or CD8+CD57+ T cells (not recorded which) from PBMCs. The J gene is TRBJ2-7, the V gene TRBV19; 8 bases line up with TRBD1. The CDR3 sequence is CASRDRANEQYF. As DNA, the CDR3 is TGTGCCAGTAGGGACAGGGCCAACGAGCAGTACTTC.